These T cell receptor beta chains were read from a single sample in a study of T cell changes during pregnancy in multiple sclerosis. Method: immunoSEQ multiplex PCR; TCRdb's copy keeps in-frame clones and lacks some. The sample lists tens of thousands of clones, 90% occurring once. Sample: peripheral blood, taken in the first trimester of pregnancy. Receptors were obtained from a female donor in good health, enrolled as a control in a pregnancy study. CDR3s include the opening cysteine and the closing phenylalanine or tryptophan. The D gene is left open where the match is weak. Clone size, where shown, is once, few, many, or a class for clones that have expanded.

>.|TRBJ2-5|TRBD1|TRBV29-1|14
TGCAGCGTTGAATTTGGGACAGGGGAGGAGACCCAGTACTTC
CSVEFGTGEETQYF
>.|TRBJ2-5|TRBD2|TRBV10-3|15
TGTGCCATCAGTAAGGGGTTAGCGGGATTGGAGACCCAGTACTTC
CAISKGLAGLETQYF
>once|TRBJ2-7|.|TRBV30|15
TGTGCCTGGAGTTCACGGGAGGGGGCAAAGGACGAGCAGTACTTC
CAWSSREGAKDEQYF
>.|TRBJ1-2|TRBD1|TRBV5-3|17
TGTGCCAGAAGCTTGCGGGGACAGACTAATTCTTACTATGGCTACACCTTC
CARSLRGQTNSYYGYTF
>.|TRBJ2-7|TRBD2|TRBV7-6|15
TGTGCCAGCAGCTTATCCGCGGGGGGCTCCTACGAGCAGTACTTC
CASSLSAGGSYEQYF
>.|TRBJ1-1|.|TRBV28|15
TGTGCCAGCAGTTTAGTGATAGGGAGGAACACTGAAGCTTTCTTT
CASSLVIGRNTEAFF
>.|TRBJ2-7|.|TRBV18|17
TGTGCCAGCTCACCCACCCCCCTTAACAGGGTTCGCACCGAGCAGTACTTC
CASSPTPLNRVRTEQYF
>once|TRBJ1-1|.|TRBV5-8|13
TGTGCCAGCAGCTTACACAGGAACACTGAAGCTTTCTTT
CASSLHRNTEAFF
>.|TRBJ1-2|TRBD1|TRBV6-1|13
TGTGCCATCAGGGACAGGGGGCAAGGTGGCTACACCTTC
CAIRDRGQGGYTF
>.|TRBJ2-1|TRBD2|TRBV29-1|12
TGCAGTGGGGGAAATGGCGGGGGGGAGCAGTTCTTC
CSGGNGGGEQFF
>.|TRBJ2-6|TRBD1|TRBV19|16
TGTGCCAGTAGTTGGGGACAGGGCTCTGGGGCCAACGTCCTGACTTTC
CASSWGQGSGANVLTF
>.|TRBJ1-5|.|TRBV7-9|14
TGTGCCAGCAGCTCACAGGGTGGGAATCAGCCCCAGCATTTT
CASSSQGGNQPQHF
>.|TRBJ2-3|TRBD2|TRBV29-1|14
TGCAGCGCCACCGGACTAGCGGGAGCAGATACGCAGTATTTT
CSATGLAGADTQYF
>.|TRBJ2-7|.|TRBV11-2|12
TGTGCCAGCAGCCCAAGGGAGTACGAGCAGTACTTC
CASSPREYEQYF
>.|TRBJ2-1|.|TRBV7-9|15
TGTGCCAGCAGGCATGAGGGGGTCTCCTACAATGAGCAGTTCTTC
CASRHEGVSYNEQFF
>.|TRBJ2-1|TRBD2|TRBV7-2|16
TGTGCCAGCAGCTTAGCCGCTAGCGGGAGACACAATGAGCAGTTCTTC
CASSLAASGRHNEQFF
>.|TRBJ2-1|TRBD2|TRBV2|20
TGTGCCAGCAGTGAATCAATCCTAGGAGGTAGCGGGAGGGAATACAATGAGCAGTTCTTC
CASSESILGGSGREYNEQFF
>.|TRBJ1-2|.|TRBV19|13
TGTGCCAGTAGTATAGGAGGCACCTATGGCTACACCTTC
CASSIGGTYGYTF
>.|TRBJ2-5|TRBD2|TRBV9|16
TGTGCCAGCAGCCTATCACCTCTAGCGGGGGAAGAGACCCAGTACTTC
CASSLSPLAGEETQYF
>.|TRBJ2-1|TRBD2|TRBV6-1|15
TGTGCCAGCAGTGAATCGAGCGGGAGCTGGTATGAGCAGTTCTTC
CASSESSGSWYEQFF
>.|TRBJ1-3|.|TRBV19|14
TGTGCCAGTATCCCCCCCAGCTCTGGAAACACCATATATTTT
CASIPPSSGNTIYF
>.|TRBJ1-5|.|TRBV6-5|15
TGTGCCAGCAGTTCACAGACAGACCGGATTCAGCCCCAGCATTTT
CASSSQTDRIQPQHF
>.|TRBJ2-7|.|TRBV5-1|15
TGCGCCAGCAGCTCAGGACTTTTTAGCTCCTACGAGCAGTACTTC
CASSSGLFSSYEQYF
>.|TRBJ2-2|TRBD1|TRBV5-1|14
TGCGCCAGCAGACAGGGACAGGGAACCGGGGAGCTGTTTTTT
CASRQGQGTGELFF